Described below is a single T cell receptor (beta chain) sequence and its context. Its target is unknown. Germline loops: CDR1 SNHLY, CDR2 FYNNEI. The V gene lost 4 bases and the J gene lost 2 bases, with 12 bases spanning the gap. The CDR3 covers 14 residues. Ophthalmopathy patients all had a Clinical Activity Score of at least 3, a NOSPECS grade of at least 4 and disease under 3 months old. Used for diagnoses were clinical symptoms, serum thyroxine and TRAb, thyroid ultrasound and orbital computed tomography. The data are from a study of T cells in Graves' hyperthyroidism and ophthalmopathy. Study conclusions and caveats: Most thyroid clonotypes expanded above 0.001 were also detected in blood. The model predicted ophthalmopathy a median around 6.5 months before onset.

It was RNA transcripts that yielded the amplified TCR beta CDR3 regions. The primer set for the first-round RT-PCR of the TCR CDR3 was HTBI. TCRdb independently ran MiXCR on the multiplex PCR reads; one entry per CDR3 protein. This table holds 660,000 or so distinct CDR3 sequences, about a fifth found once. The chain employs TRBV2 and TRBJ2-7; D not resolved. The clonotype originates from a man under 40 with Graves' ophthalmopathy. Source material: blood. In DNA, the CDR3 is TGTGCCAGCAGTGTGCAGGTATTCGCCTACGAGCAGTACTTC. It codes for CASSVQVFAYEQYF.